This TCR beta chain was retrieved from a study of blood T cell repertoires in COVID-19. CDR1 and CDR2 from the germline V gene are KGHSH and LQKENI. Trimming shortened V by 3 bases and J by 2 bases, and 6 bases separated the two germline ends. The CDR3 extends over 13 amino acids. Here immunoSEQ multiplex PCR was the method, and the copy in TCRdb shows in-frame clones only, minus some. This sample carries 350,000 to 550,000 clones, around 89% of them seen once, and the ten largest clones take roughly 4.3%. Sample: peripheral blood. This clonotype was obtained from a woman between 25 and 40 years old with acute or convalescent COVID-19. This sequence joins TRBV18 and TRBJ2-3; D unclear. The CDR3 sequence: CASSPRITDTQYF. DNA of the CDR3: TGTGCCAGCTCACCCAGGATCACAGATACGCAGTATTTT.